These T cell receptor beta chains were read from a single sample in a study of post-analysis software for immune sequencing data. TCRdb called the PCR reads again in MiXCR, with one record for every CDR3 protein. This table has about 540,000 distinct CDR3 sequences, under 40% appearing once. What was sequenced was blood. The source is a girl younger than 18 with multiple sclerosis. Both conserved end residues are part of each CDR3. The D gene is left open where the match is weak. Expanded clones are given a class, and other clones once, few, many or no size at all.

NA TRBJ2-5 few TRBV29-1 TGCAGCGGGGGAGACCGAGGAGGAGAGACCCAGTACTTC CSGGDRGGETQYF
TRBD2 TRBJ2-1 NA TRBV12-3/TRBV12-4 TGTGCCAGCAGTCCCCCGGGGACTAGCGGGGGCCTCCTCTACAATGAGCAGTTCTTC CASSPPGTSGGLLYNEQFF
NA TRBJ2-7 many TRBV7-8 TGTGCCAGCAGCTTACTCGGGAGTGGCGGGGCTACCTACGAGCAGTACTTC CASSLLGSGGATYEQYF
NA TRBJ2-3 NA TRBV4-1 TGCACCAGCAGCCAAGGTCTAGGAGATACGCAGTATTTT CTSSQGLGDTQYF
NA TRBJ1-1 NA TRBV7-2 TGTGCCAGCAGCCGGGACATCTCAAGGAACACTGAAGCTTTCTTT CASSRDISRNTEAFF
TRBD1 TRBJ1-2 NA TRBV5-1 TGCGCCAGCAGCCCGGGGGACAGTTCCTATGGCTACACCTTC CASSPGDSSYGYTF
TRBD2 TRBJ2-7 NA TRBV7-2 TGTGCCAGCAGCTTAGAATCCAGCGGGGGATCCTACGAGCAGTACTTC CASSLESSGGSYEQYF
TRBD2 TRBJ2-5 NA TRBV20-1 TGCAGTGCTGGCTCGGGGGGGCAAGAGACCCAGTACTTC CSAGSGGQETQYF
NA TRBJ2-5 few TRBV29-1 TGCAGCGTCACAAGCGGCGGGGCTGAGACCCAGTACTTC CSVTSGGAETQYF
NA TRBJ2-5 NA TRBV20-1 TGCAGTGCTAGAGCGGGGGGCAACCAAGAGACCCAGTACTTC CSARAGGNQETQYF
TRBD1 TRBJ1-2 NA TRBV6-1 TGTGCCAGCAGTGATCCCGCGACAGGGGGCTATGGCTACACCTTC CASSDPATGGYGYTF
NA TRBJ1-1 few TRBV7-3 TGTGCCAACAGCTGGCGGGCAGGGGCGGACACTGAAGCTTTCTTT CANSWRAGADTEAFF
TRBD2 TRBJ2-1 NA TRBV28 TGTGCCAGCAGTTTAATGGGGGGGGACTACAGTGAGCAGTTCTTC CASSLMGGDYSEQFF
NA TRBJ1-5 NA TRBV29-1 TGCAGCCCCCCTAAAGGCAATCAGCCCCAGCATTTT CSPPKGNQPQHF
NA TRBJ1-2 many TRBV15 TGTGCCACCAGCTCTCAAACCCCGTTCGGCCAAAACTATGGCTACACCTTC CATSSQTPFGQNYGYTF
NA TRBJ1-1 NA TRBV5-6 TGTGCCAGCAGCTTGTTGAACAGGCCTGTGAACACTGAAGCTTTCTTT CASSLLNRPVNTEAFF
NA TRBJ2-7 NA TRBV20-1 TGCAGTGCTAGCCACGGGGCAGGGTACGAGCAGTACTTC CSASHGAGYEQYF
NA TRBJ1-1 few TRBV27 TGTGCCAGCAGCGACTCGGCCAGGCTCGCCGGTGCTTTCTTT CASSDSARLAGAFF
NA TRBJ1-4 few TRBV20-1 TGCAGTGCTAGTGACAGGCCCGCAACTAATGAAAAACTGTTTTTT CSASDRPATNEKLFF
TRBD2 TRBJ2-2 few TRBV10-2 TGCGCCAGCAGTGAAGGGGACCTAGCGGGGGTTAACACCGGGGAGCTGTTTTTT CASSEGDLAGVNTGELFF
NA TRBJ2-3 NA TRBV12-3/TRBV12-4 TGTGCCAGCAGCCAGGGGGACCGTGGGAGGTCAGATACGCAGTATTTT CASSQGDRGRSDTQYF
TRBD1 TRBJ1-4 NA TRBV7-6 TGTGCCAGCAGCCCTTTACTGACAGGGGGCCTTGAAAAACTGTTTTTT CASSPLLTGGLEKLFF
TRBD1 TRBJ1-2 NA TRBV4-1 TGCGCCAGCAGCCAAGTTTCGACAGGGGCTAACTATGGCTACACCTTC CASSQVSTGANYGYTF
NA TRBJ2-7 NA TRBV5-1 TGCGCCAGCAGCTCCGCGGCAGGGGCGGCCTACGAGCAGTACTTC CASSSAAGAAYEQYF
NA TRBJ2-1 NA TRBV7-8 TGTGCCAGCAGCTGGAGGGCGGGGACCGACAATGAGCAGTTCTTC CASSWRAGTDNEQFF
NA TRBJ2-1 few TRBV20-1 TGCAGTGCTTGGAGTGCAGGCGGTTGGGCTACCAATGAGCAGTTCTTC CSAWSAGGWATNEQFF
NA TRBJ2-6 few TRBV12-3/TRBV12-4 TGTGCCAGCACCGGGGAAAGAAGCTCTGGGGCCAACGTCCTGACTTTC CASTGERSSGANVLTF
NA TRBJ2-5 once TRBV6-5 TGTGCCAGCAGTTACGGAACAGGGCGGTTGGTGACCCAGTACTTC CASSYGTGRLVTQYF
NA TRBJ2-2 few TRBV12-3/TRBV12-4 TGTGCCAGCAGTTTAAGGCGCGGGAACACCGGGGAGCTGTTTTTT CASSLRRGNTGELFF
NA TRBJ1-1 NA TRBV12-3/TRBV12-4 TGTGCCAGCAGTCCCGGGACCTCGAACACTGAAGCTTTCTTT CASSPGTSNTEAFF
NA TRBJ1-2 few TRBV6-6 TGTGCCAGCAGTCCCTGGGATCCCCGACAGCACAACTATGGCTACACCTTC CASSPWDPRQHNYGYTF
NA TRBJ1-1 few TRBV7-9 TGTGCCAGCAGCGGTATGAGGGACACTGAAGCTTTCTTT CASSGMRDTEAFF
TRBD1 TRBJ2-3 NA TRBV24-1 TGTGCCACCAGTGATCCATCCAGGGGACAGGGAACAGATACGCAGTATTTT CATSDPSRGQGTDTQYF
TRBD1 TRBJ1-2 many TRBV11-2 TGTGCCAGCAGCTTAGATCGGGACAGGGCAGGTGGCTACACCTTC CASSLDRDRAGGYTF
TRBD2 TRBJ2-3 NA TRBV20-1 TGCAGTGCTAGAGATTGGACTAGCGGGAGCACAGATACGCAGTATTTT CSARDWTSGSTDTQYF
NA TRBJ1-4 NA TRBV27 TGTGCCAGCAGTGCCTCGGGAGTCGGAAAACTGTTTTTT CASSASGVGKLFF
TRBD2 TRBJ2-1 few TRBV20-1 TGCAGTGCTAGAGGACGGCGGGGGGGGTACAATGAGCAGTTCTTC CSARGRRGGYNEQFF
NA TRBJ2-4 many TRBV5-1 TGCGCCAGCAGCTTGGCCAACGGGGGAATCGTAGCCAAAAACATTCAGTACTTC CASSLANGGIVAKNIQYF
NA TRBJ2-2 NA TRBV3-1 TGTGCCAGCAGCCAAGGGACGGGGAACACCGGGGAGCTGTTTTTT CASSQGTGNTGELFF
TRBD1 TRBJ2-3 many TRBV6-4 TGTGCCAGCCTCAATAATTGGACAGGGCTGCCAGATACGCAGTATTTT CASLNNWTGLPDTQYF
TRBD1 TRBJ1-2 NA TRBV5-1 TGCGCCAGCAGCTGGGGACAGGACTTCGGGTATGGCTACACCTTC CASSWGQDFGYGYTF
NA TRBJ2-5 few TRBV28 TGTGCCAGCAGGGCAGGGGCCGCCCCCCAGGAGACCCAGTACTTC CASRAGAAPQETQYF
NA TRBJ2-7 NA TRBV5-1 TGCGCCAGCAGCCCTACTAGAGACGAGCAGTACTTC CASSPTRDEQYF
NA TRBJ2-5 NA TRBV2 TGTGCCAGCAGTGTGGGGGAGGAAGAGACCCAGTACTTC CASSVGEEETQYF
NA TRBJ2-7 few TRBV5-1 TGCGCCAGCAGCATCCGGGACCTATTTTCCTACGAGCAGTACTTC CASSIRDLFSYEQYF
NA TRBJ1-5 few TRBV6-6 TGTGCCAGCAGTTACTCGGGGGTAGGGAATAGCAATCAGCCCCAGCATTTT CASSYSGVGNSNQPQHF
NA TRBJ2-3 few TRBV5-4 TGTGCCAGCAGCTCCACAGTACCGGACGGACCCACAGATACGCAGTATTTT CASSSTVPDGPTDTQYF
TRBD1 TRBJ2-1 few TRBV28 TGTGCCAGCAGTCCCCACAGGGGTTCCTACAATGAGCAGTTCTTC CASSPHRGSYNEQFF
TRBD1 TRBJ1-5 few TRBV20-1 TGCAGTGCTAGAGGGGGGGGACAGTCGGATCAGCCCCAGCATTTT CSARGGGQSDQPQHF
NA TRBJ1-6 NA TRBV27 TGTGCCAGCAAGCATAATTCACCCCTCCACTTT CASKHNSPLHF
NA TRBJ1-5 few TRBV20-1 TGCAGTGCTAGAGAACCAACGGGGAGCAATCAGCCCCAGCATTTT CSAREPTGSNQPQHF
NA TRBJ1-1 NA TRBV12-3/TRBV12-4 TGTGCCAGCAGCCCCAGGACCGGAATGGGGGTAACTGAAGCTTTCTTT CASSPRTGMGVTEAFF
NA TRBJ2-3 few TRBV20-1 TGCAGTGCAAGTGTAGAAGATACGCAGTATTTT CSASVEDTQYF
TRBD1 TRBJ1-2 few TRBV10-1 TGCGCCAGCAGTGATACAGGGGGGACCTATGGCTACACCTTC CASSDTGGTYGYTF
NA TRBJ2-1 NA TRBV4-1 TGCGCCAGCAGCGGGAAGGGTATCCCCCTCCGAAATGAGCAGTTCTTC CASSGKGIPLRNEQFF
NA TRBJ2-1 few TRBV7-3 TGTGCCAGCAGCCATTCGTACAGCGGGCGGCTCGGGGATGAGCAGTTCTTC CASSHSYSGRLGDEQFF
NA TRBJ2-3 few TRBV6-5 TGTGCCAGCACCGACCCTCTTGCCACAGATACGCAGTATTTT CASTDPLATDTQYF